Shown below are 18 T cell receptor beta chains from a single sample sequenced in a study of blood T cells in healthy people across ages. Alongside a J-beta primer mix, a sample-barcoded 5' primer served in a second PCR lasting roughly 6 to 12 cycles. Via MiXCR, TCRdb re-called the 5' RACE reads, giving one row per CDR3 protein. The sample holds 2 million or so distinct CDR3 sequences, 49% seen once. Sample: blood. Every receptor here comes from a woman aged 35 to 49 in good health.

The chain links TRBV6-6 to TRBJ2-1; TRBD1 matches at 7 bases. The ends lost 6 bases at V and 8 bases at J; junction bases unmatched: 16. The CDR3 consists of 16 residues. The germline gives CDR1 MNHNY, CDR2 SVGAGI (reference sequence). This chain's CDR3 is CASSLGPTGHGDEQFF. In DNA, the CDR3 is TGTGCCAGCAGCCTGGGCCCGACAGGGCATGGGGATGAGCAGTTCTTC.

V is TRBV14 and J is TRBJ2-5; TRBD2 matches 14 bases. Germline V lookup: CDR1 SGHDN, CDR2 FVKESK. The CDR3 contains 18 residues. J was trimmed by 0 bases and V by 6 bases; bases with no gene match: 9. The CDR3 reads CASSRGLAGGLYQETQYF. In DNA, the CDR3 is TGTGCCAGCAGTCGTGGACTAGCGGGGGGTCTATACCAAGAGACCCAGTACTTC.

This clonotype was detected a few times. The gene calls are TRBV7-9 and TRBJ2-5; D perhaps matches TRBD2 (6 bases). CDR1 is SEHNR and CDR2 is FQNEAQ in the germline V gene (reference sequence). The CDR3 contains 14 residues. Trimming left V 6 bases short and J 3 bases short, with 14 bases between. The CDR3 loop reads CASRAPWGEETQYF. The CDR3 DNA reads as TGTGCCAGCAGGGCCCCTTGGGGGGAAGAGACCCAGTACTTC.

Many counts were recorded for this clonotype. The rearrangement links TRBV27 to TRBJ2-3, with TRBD2 as a possible D gene (5 bases). The assigned J gene may be wrong: the sequence end matches TRBJ2-5 better. Germline values: CDR1 MNHEY, CDR2 SMNVEV (reference sequence). The CDR3 spans 11 residues. DNA of the CDR3: TGTGCCAGCAGCTCCGGAGGGACCCAGTACTTC. It encodes CASSSGGTQYF.

This clonotype was recorded a few times. V is TRBV4-1 and J is TRBJ2-3; D remains ambiguous. V gave up 6 bases and J gave up 0 bases, with 16 bases separating them. The CDR3 runs 16 residues. Germline CDR1 reads MGHRA; CDR2 reads YSYEKL. CDR3 region: CASRRSAGLSTDTQYF. CDR3 sequence (DNA): TGCGCCAGCAGAAGGTCGGCAGGCCTAAGCACAGATACGCAGTATTTT.

This clonotype was counted only a few times. V usage is TRBV5-5 and J usage is TRBJ2-6; 8 positions match TRBD1. The ends lost 4 bases at V and 4 bases at J; junction bases unmatched: 4. CDR1 SGHKS and CDR2 YYEKEE come from the germline V gene (reference sequence). This CDR3 contains 15 residues. CDR3 protein: CASSKQGVGANVLTF. CDR3 nucleotide sequence: TGTGCCAGCAGCAAACAGGGGGTGGGGGCCAACGTCCTGACTTTC.

In this sample, this clonotype turned up a few times. The chain employs TRBV7-8 and TRBJ1-2, with TRBD1 matching over 8 bases. The trim removed 4 bases at V and 3 bases at J, leaving 7 bases unmatched. The CDR3 loop spans 15 amino acids. Looked up from germline, CDR1 is SGHVS and CDR2 is FQNEAQ. Here the CDR3 reads CASSSGQGGYYGYTF. Written as DNA, the CDR3 is TGTGCCAGCAGCTCTGGACAGGGAGGCTACTATGGCTACACCTTC.

J is TRBJ2-1 and V is TRBV5-1; tentative D call: TRBD1 (5 bases). Germline V gene sequence: CDR1 SGHRS, CDR2 YFSETQ. V was cut by 4 bases and J by 4 bases, with 15 bases left in between. The CDR3 has 15 amino acids. This CDR3 reads CASSPGHGLYNEQFF. Here the CDR3 DNA reads TGCGCCAGCAGCCCTGGACATGGATTGTACAATGAGCAGTTCTTC.

The rearrangement joins TRBV7-8 to TRBJ2-4, with D uncertain. The assigned J gene may be wrong: the sequence end matches TRBJ2-7 better. Germline CDR1 SGHVS, CDR2 FQNEAQ. This CDR3 has 15 amino acids. This CDR3 is CASSPLVSLAYEQYF. In DNA form, the CDR3 reads TGTGCCAGCAGCCCGTTGGTGAGCCTAGCCTACGAGCAGTACTTC.

The table lists this clonotype with many counts. This chain uses TRBV10-3 with TRBJ2-1; D unresolved. CDR1 is ENHRY and CDR2 is SYGVKD in the germline V gene. The CDR3 covers 12 residues. Trimming cost V 0 bases and J 7 bases, with 4 bases left between them. CDR3 nucleotides: TGTGCCATCAGTGAGTCGGGGAATGAGCAGTTCTTC. Amino acids: CAISESGNEQFF.

The chain combines TRBV20-1 with TRBJ2-5; no definite D call. Per germline, CDR1 DFQATT and CDR2 SNEGSKA (reference sequence). V was shortened by 3 bases and J by 9 bases, with 17 bases between the two germline ends. The CDR3 has 13 residues. CDR3: CSARRPDTKPQYF. CDR3 nucleotide sequence: TGCAGTGCTAGGCGGCCAGACACAAAGCCCCAGTACTTC.

CDR3 protein: CASSQRGGTAEAFF. The CDR3 region has the DNA TGTGCCAGCAGCCAAAGGGGGGGGACCGCTGAAGCTTTCTTT. The rearrangement uses TRBV3-1 and TRBJ1-1, with TRBD1 as a possible D gene (6 bases). Germline V gene sequence: CDR1 LGHDT, CDR2 YNNKEL (reference sequence). The CDR3 spans 14 residues. V was cut by 2 bases and J by 6 bases, with 13 bases left in between.

The gene calls are TRBV20-1 and TRBJ1-1; D remains unclear. CDR1 and CDR2 (germline): DFQATT, SNEGSKA (reference sequence). The CDR3 consists of 12 residues. The V gene lost 7 bases and the J gene lost 3 bases, with 12 bases spanning the gap. CDR3 bases: TGCAGTGGTCTAGGGCCAGACACTGAAGCTTTCTTT. It yields the protein CSGLGPDTEAFF.

The gene calls are TRBV27 and TRBJ2-1; D is unclear. The CDR3 contains 15 residues. Germline V CDR1 and CDR2: MNHEY, SMNVEV (reference sequence). Trimming left V 5 bases short and J 2 bases short, with 13 bases between. CDR3 residues: CASSIGQLAYNEQFF. The CDR3 DNA follows: TGTGCCAGCAGTATAGGCCAATTGGCCTACAATGAGCAGTTCTTC.

V and J are TRBV6-2 or TRBV6-3 and TRBJ2-1; D is unresolved. The end of the DNA fits TRBJ2-7 better, so the J call may be wrong. The CDR3 runs to 15 residues. Germline V gene lookup returns CDR1 MNHEY and CDR2 SVGEGT. CDR3 coding DNA: TGTGCCAGCAGTTACCACCTTAGCTCCTACAATGAGCAGTACTTC. Residues: CASSYHLSSYNEQYF.

The chain links TRBV28 to TRBJ2-3, with TRBD2 as a possible D gene (6 bases). The CDR3 runs 15 residues. Germline V lookup: CDR1 MDHEN, CDR2 SYDVKM. V dropped 6 bases and J dropped 6 bases, with 19 bases sitting between them. The chain's CDR3 is CASSHTGLRLDTQYF. The CDR3 bases are TGTGCCAGCAGCCACACGGGACTCCGGTTGGATACGCAGTATTTT.

The V gene is TRBV10-3, the J gene TRBJ2-5; 7 bases are a match to TRBD1. The J segment lost 5 bases and the V segment lost 2 bases, leaving 8 bases of the junction unmatched. The CDR3 sequence is 15 residues long. CDR1 is ENHRY, CDR2 SYGVKD, per germline. The CDR3: CAISEPLTGDETQYF. The CDR3 nucleotides read TGTGCCATCAGTGAGCCCCTAACAGGGGATGAGACCCAGTACTTC.

This sequence joins TRBV5-1 and TRBJ2-3, with D perhaps TRBD1 (6 bases). Germline loops: CDR1 SGHRS, CDR2 YFSETQ. V was clipped by 4 bases and J by 1 base, with 19 bases between them. CDR3 length: 17 amino acids. CDR3 sequence reads: CASSLDSKILRTDTQYF. CDR3 DNA: TGCGCCAGCAGCCTGGACAGCAAGATACTCCGCACAGATACGCAGTATTTT. Filled out from reference TRBV5-1 and TRBJ2-3, the complete variable domain reads KAGVTQTPRYLIKTRGQQVTLSCSPISGHRSVSWYQQTPGQGLQFLFEYFSETQRNKGNFPGRFSGRQFSNSRSEMNVSTLELGDSALYLCASSLDSKILRTDTQYFGPGTRLTVL.